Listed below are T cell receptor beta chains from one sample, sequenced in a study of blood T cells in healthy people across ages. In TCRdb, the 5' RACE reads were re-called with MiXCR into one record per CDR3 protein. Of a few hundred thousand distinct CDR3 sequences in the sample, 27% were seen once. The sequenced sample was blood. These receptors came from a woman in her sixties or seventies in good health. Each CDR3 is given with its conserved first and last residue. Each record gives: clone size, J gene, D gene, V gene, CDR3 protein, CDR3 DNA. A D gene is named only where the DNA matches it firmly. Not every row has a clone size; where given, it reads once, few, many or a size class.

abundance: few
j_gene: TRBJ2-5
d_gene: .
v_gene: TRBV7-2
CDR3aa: CASSYRQGGTETQYF
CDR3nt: TGTGCCAGCAGCTACCGACAGGGAGGTACAGAGACCCAGTACTTC

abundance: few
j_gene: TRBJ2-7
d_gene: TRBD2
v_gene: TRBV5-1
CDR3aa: CASSYAGGVYEQYF
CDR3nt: TGCGCCAGCAGCTATGCCGGGGGGGTTTACGAGCAGTACTTC

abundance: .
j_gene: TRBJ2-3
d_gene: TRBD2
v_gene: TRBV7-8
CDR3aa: CASSLGYSGGDTDTQYF
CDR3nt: TGTGCCAGCAGCTTAGGTTACAGCGGGGGGGACACAGATACGCAGTATTTT

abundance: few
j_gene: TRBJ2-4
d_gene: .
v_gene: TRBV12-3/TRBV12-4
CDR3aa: CASSPQEALAKNIQYF
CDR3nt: TGTGCCAGCAGTCCCCAGGAGGCTCTAGCCAAAAACATTCAGTACTTC

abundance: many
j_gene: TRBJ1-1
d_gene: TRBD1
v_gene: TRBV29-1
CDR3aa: CSGGGKEAFF
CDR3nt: TGCAGCGGAGGGGGCAAGGAAGCTTTCTTT

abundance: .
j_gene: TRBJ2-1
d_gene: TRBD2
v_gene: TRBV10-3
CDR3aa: CAISEVGSGMYEQFF
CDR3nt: TGTGCCATCAGTGAAGTGGGTAGCGGGATGTATGAGCAGTTCTTC

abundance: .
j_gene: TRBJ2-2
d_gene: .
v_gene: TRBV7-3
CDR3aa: CASSLGQSRGELFF
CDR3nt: TGTGCCAGCAGCTTAGGGCAGTCCCGTGGGGAGCTGTTTTTT

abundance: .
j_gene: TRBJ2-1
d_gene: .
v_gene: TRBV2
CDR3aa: CASSGSPTYNEQFF
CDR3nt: TGTGCCAGCAGTGGCTCCCCTACATACAATGAGCAGTTCTTC

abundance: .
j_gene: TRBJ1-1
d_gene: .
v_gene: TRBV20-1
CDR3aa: CSARTFTSRGTEAFF
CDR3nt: TGCAGTGCTAGGACCTTTACGTCGAGGGGGACTGAAGCTTTCTTT

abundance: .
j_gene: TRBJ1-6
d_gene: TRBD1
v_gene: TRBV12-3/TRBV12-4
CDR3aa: CASKTGDYNSPLHF
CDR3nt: TGTGCCAGCAAGACAGGGGACTATAATTCACCCCTCCACTTT

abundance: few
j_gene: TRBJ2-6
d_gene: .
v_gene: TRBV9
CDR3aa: CASSAPGSGANVLTF
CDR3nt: TGTGCCAGCAGCGCCCCAGGCTCTGGGGCCAACGTCCTGACTTTC

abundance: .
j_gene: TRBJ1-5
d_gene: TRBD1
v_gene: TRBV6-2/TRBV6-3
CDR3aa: CASSTGQGVSQSQHF
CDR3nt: TGTGCCAGCAGCACGGGACAGGGTGTATCCCAGTCCCAGCATTTT

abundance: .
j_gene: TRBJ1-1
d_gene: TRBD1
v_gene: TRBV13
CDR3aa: CASSLYQGAPMNTEAFF
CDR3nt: TGTGCCAGCAGCTTATATCAGGGGGCCCCCATGAACACTGAAGCTTTCTTT

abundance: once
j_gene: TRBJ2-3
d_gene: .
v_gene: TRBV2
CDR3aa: CASIGPQDTQYF
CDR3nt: TGTGCCAGCATAGGGCCCCAAGATACGCAGTATTTT

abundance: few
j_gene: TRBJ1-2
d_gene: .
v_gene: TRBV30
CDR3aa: CAWSPQGRNYGYTF
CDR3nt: TGTGCCTGGAGTCCACAGGGACGGAACTATGGCTACACCTTC

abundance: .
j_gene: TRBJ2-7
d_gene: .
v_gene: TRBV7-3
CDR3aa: CASSLGTPEQYF
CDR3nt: TGTGCCAGCAGCTTAGGGACACCCGAGCAGTACTTC

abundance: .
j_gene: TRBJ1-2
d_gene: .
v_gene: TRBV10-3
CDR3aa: CAISESFGQQGYGYTF
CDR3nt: TGTGCCATCAGTGAGTCGTTCGGACAGCAAGGGTATGGCTACACCTTC

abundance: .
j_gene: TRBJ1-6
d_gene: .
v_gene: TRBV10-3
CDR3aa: CAIRPKGNNSPLHF
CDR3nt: TGTGCCATCAGACCAAAGGGAAATAATTCACCCCTCCACTTT

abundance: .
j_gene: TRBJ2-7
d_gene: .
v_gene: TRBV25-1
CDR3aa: CASSEAQGGGYEQYF
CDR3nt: TGTGCCAGCAGTGAAGCACAGGGAGGGGGGTACGAGCAGTACTTC

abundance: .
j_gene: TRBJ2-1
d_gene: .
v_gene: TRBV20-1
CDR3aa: CSARLADNGQFF
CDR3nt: TGCAGTGCTAGACTGGCGGACAATGGGCAGTTCTTC

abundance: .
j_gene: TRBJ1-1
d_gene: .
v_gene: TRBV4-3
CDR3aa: CASSQDEGVNTEAFF
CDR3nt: TGCGCCAGCAGCCAAGATGAGGGGGTTAACACTGAAGCTTTCTTT

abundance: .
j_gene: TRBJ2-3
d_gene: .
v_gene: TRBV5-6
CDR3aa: CASRSQQRGANTDTQYF
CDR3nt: TGTGCCAGCAGATCTCAGCAACGGGGGGCGAACACAGATACGCAGTATTTT

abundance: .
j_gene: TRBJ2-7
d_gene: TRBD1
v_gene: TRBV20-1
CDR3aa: CSAGGTGRSYEQYF
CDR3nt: TGCAGTGCTGGAGGGACAGGTCGATCCTACGAGCAGTACTTC

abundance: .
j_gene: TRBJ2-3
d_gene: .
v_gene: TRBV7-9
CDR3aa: CASTLSGADTQYF
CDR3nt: TGTGCCAGCACCCTCTCGGGGGCAGATACGCAGTATTTT

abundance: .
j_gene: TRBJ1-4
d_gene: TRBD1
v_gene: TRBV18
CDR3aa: CACSAPGQGRDDEKLFF
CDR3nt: TGTGCCTGCTCAGCCCCGGGACAGGGACGTGATGATGAAAAACTGTTTTTT

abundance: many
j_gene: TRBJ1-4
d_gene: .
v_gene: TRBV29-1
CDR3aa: CSVVQGDEKLFF
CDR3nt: TGCAGCGTTGTACAGGGAGATGAAAAACTGTTTTTT

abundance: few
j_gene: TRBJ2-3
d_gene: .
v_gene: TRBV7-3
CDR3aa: CASSLIPATDTQYF
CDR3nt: TGTGCCAGCAGCTTAATCCCGGCCACAGATACGCAGTATTTT

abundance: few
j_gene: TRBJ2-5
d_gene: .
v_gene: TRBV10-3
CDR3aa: CAIKGTRQETQYF
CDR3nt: TGTGCCATCAAGGGGACCCGCCAAGAGACCCAGTACTTC

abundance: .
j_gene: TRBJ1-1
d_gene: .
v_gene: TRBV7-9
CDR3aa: CARSAGTVGRTEAFF
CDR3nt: TGTGCCAGGAGCGCCGGGACCGTGGGTAGGACTGAAGCTTTCTTT

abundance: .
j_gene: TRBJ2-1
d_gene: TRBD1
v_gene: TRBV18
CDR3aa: CASSLPGQTYNEQFF
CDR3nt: TGTGCCAGCTCACTTCCGGGACAGACATACAATGAGCAGTTCTTC

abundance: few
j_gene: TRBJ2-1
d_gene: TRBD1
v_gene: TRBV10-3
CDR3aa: CAISDPDRGSYNEQFF
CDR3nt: TGTGCCATCAGTGACCCGGACAGGGGCAGCTACAATGAGCAGTTCTTC

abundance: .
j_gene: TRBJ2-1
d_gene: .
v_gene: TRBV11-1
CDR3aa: CASSFRGYSYNEQFF
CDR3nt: TGTGCCAGCAGCTTTCGCGGGTACTCCTACAATGAGCAGTTCTTC

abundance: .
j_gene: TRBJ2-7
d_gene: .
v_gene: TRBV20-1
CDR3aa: CSTDSAGGQYF
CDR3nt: TGCAGTACCGACTCAGCGGGCGGGCAGTACTTC

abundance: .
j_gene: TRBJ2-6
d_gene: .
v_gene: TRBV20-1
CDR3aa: CSAPSGANVLTF
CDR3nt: TGCAGTGCTCCCTCTGGGGCCAACGTCCTGACTTTC

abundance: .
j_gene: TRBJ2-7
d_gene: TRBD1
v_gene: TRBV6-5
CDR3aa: CASSTGTGVEQYF
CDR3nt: TGTGCCAGCAGTACCGGGACAGGGGTCGAGCAGTACTTC

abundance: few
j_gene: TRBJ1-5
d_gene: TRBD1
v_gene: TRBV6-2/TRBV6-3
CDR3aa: CASSLGQFNQPQHF
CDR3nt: TGTGCCAGCAGCCTGGGACAGTTCAATCAGCCCCAGCATTTT

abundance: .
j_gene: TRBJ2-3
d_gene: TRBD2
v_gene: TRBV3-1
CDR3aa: CASSQDSSGGTQYF
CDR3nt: TGTGCCAGCAGCCAAGATAGTAGCGGGGGTACGCAGTATTTT

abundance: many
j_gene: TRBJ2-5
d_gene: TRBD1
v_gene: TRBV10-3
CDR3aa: CAISDWTGQETQYF
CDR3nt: TGTGCCATCAGCGACTGGACAGGGCAAGAGACCCAGTACTTC

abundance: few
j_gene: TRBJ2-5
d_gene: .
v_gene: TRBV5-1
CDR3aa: CASSHGTSQETQYF
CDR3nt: TGCGCCAGCAGCCACGGGACTTCCCAAGAGACCCAGTACTTC

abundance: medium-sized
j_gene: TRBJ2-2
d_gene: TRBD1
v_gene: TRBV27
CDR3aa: CASNRGLNTGELFF
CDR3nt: TGTGCCAGCAACAGGGGCCTGAACACCGGGGAGCTGTTTTTT

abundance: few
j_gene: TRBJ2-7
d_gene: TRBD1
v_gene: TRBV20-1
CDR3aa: CSARDQGRGTSEQYF
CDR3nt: TGCAGTGCTAGAGATCAAGGCAGGGGGACGTCCGAGCAGTACTTC

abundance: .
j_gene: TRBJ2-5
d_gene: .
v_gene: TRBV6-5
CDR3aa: CASTPRLHGETQYF
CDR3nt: TGTGCCAGCACTCCTAGACTGCATGGGGAGACCCAGTACTTC

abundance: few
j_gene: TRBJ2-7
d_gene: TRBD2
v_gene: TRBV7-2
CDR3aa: CASSLSLSGTNYEQYF
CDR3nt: TGTGCCAGCAGCTTAAGCTTGAGCGGGACTAACTACGAGCAGTACTTC

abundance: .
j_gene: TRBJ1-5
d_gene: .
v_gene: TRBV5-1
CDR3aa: CASSSELSQPQHF
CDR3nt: TGCGCCAGCAGCTCCGAATTAAGTCAGCCCCAGCATTTT

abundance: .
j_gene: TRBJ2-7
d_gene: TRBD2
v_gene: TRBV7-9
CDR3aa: CASSSRSGGDYEQYF
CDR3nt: TGTGCCAGCAGCTCGCGGAGCGGGGGGGACTACGAGCAGTACTTC

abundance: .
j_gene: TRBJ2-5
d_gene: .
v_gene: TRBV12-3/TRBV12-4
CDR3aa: CASSLFLETQYF
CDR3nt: TGTGCCAGCAGTTTATTTTTAGAGACCCAGTACTTC

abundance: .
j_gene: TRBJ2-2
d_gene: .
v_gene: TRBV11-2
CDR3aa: CASSLAGRPTGELFF
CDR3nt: TGTGCCAGCAGCTTAGCGGGACGCCCCACCGGGGAGCTGTTTTTT

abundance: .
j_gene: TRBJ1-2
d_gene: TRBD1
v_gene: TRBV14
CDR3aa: CASSHPGTGKNYGYTF
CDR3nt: TGTGCCAGCAGCCACCCCGGGACAGGGAAAAACTATGGCTACACCTTC

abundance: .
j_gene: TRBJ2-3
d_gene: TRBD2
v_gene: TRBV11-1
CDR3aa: CASSPSLGLAGGPDTQYF
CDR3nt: TGTGCCAGCAGCCCAAGCCTGGGACTAGCGGGGGGGCCTGATACGCAGTATTTT

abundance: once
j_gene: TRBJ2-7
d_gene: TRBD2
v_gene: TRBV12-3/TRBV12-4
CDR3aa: CASRPSGGAHEQYF
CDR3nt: TGTGCCAGCAGACCTAGCGGGGGGGCCCACGAGCAGTACTTC

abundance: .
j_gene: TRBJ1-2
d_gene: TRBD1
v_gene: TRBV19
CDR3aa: CASSIGQGGSYGYTF
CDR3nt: TGTGCCAGTAGTATTGGACAGGGAGGGAGCTATGGCTACACCTTC

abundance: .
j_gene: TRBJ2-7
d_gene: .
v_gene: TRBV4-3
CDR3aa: CASSQVRWLTSRHEQYF
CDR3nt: TGCGCCAGCAGCCAAGTAAGATGGCTAACCTCTCGGCACGAGCAGTACTTC

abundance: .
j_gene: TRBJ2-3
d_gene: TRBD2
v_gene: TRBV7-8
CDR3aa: CASSLLAGQGDTQYF
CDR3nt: TGTGCCAGCAGCTTACTAGCGGGGCAGGGAGATACGCAGTATTTT